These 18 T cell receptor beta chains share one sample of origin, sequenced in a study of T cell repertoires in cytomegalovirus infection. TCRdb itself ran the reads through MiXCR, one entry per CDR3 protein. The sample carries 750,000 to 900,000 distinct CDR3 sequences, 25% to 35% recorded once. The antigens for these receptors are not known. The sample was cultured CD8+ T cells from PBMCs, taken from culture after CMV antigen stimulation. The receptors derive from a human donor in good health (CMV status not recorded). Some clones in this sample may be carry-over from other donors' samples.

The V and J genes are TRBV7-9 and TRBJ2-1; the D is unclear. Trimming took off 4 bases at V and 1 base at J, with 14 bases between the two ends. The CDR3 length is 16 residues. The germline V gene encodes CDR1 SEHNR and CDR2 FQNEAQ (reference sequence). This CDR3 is CASSSSGGVSYNEQFF. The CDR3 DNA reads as TGTGCCAGCAGCTCCAGTGGCGGAGTGTCCTACAATGAGCAGTTCTTC.

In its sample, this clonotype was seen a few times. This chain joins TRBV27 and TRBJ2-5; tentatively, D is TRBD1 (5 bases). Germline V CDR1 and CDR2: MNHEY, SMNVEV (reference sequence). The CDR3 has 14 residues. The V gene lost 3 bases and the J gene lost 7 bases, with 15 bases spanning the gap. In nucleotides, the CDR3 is TGTGCCAGCAGTTTGGGTAGGGGCCCTTGGACCCAGTACTTC. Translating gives CASSLGRGPWTQYF.

CDR3: CASSRIGQWGDSGLSENTEAFF. The CDR3 DNA sequence: TGTGCCAGCAGCCGCATCGGGCAGTGGGGAGACAGTGGGCTGAGTGAGAACACTGAAGCTTTCTTT. The V call is TRBV4-2, the J call TRBJ1-1; D perhaps matches TRBD1 (5 bases). CDR3 size: 22 residues. V lost 4 bases to trimming and J lost 1 base, with 34 bases between them. Germline CDR1 is LGHNA and CDR2 is YNFKEQ.

Here the CDR3 DNA reads TGTGCCAGCACACACCCAGCCGGGCACAATGAGCAGTTCTTC. Protein product: CASTHPAGHNEQFF. The gene calls are TRBV27 and TRBJ2-1; D is ambiguous. Germline-derived CDR1 and CDR2 are MNHEY and SMNVEV (reference sequence). This CDR3 has 14 amino acids. Trimming pared 7 bases from V and 5 bases from J, leaving 15 bases between.

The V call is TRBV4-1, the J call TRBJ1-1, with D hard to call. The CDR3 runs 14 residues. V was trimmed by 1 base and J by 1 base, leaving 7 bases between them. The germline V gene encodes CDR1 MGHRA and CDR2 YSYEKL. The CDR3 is CASSQVGKNTEAFF. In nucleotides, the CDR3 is TGCGCCAGCAGCCAAGTGGGGAAGAACACTGAAGCTTTCTTT.

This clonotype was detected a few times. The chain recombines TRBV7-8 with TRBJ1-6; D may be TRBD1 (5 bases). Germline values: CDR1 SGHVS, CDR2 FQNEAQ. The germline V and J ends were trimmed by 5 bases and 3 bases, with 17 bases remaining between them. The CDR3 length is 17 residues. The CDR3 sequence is CASSAGTVGDYNSPLHF. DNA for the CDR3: TGTGCCAGCAGCGCCGGAACAGTGGGGGACTATAATTCACCCCTCCACTTT.

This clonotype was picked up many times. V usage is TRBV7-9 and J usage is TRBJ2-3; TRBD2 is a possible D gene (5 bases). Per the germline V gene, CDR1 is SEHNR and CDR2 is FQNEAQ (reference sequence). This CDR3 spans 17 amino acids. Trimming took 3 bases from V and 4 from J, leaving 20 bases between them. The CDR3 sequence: CASSFPMGDYSADTQYF. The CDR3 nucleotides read TGTGCCAGCAGCTTCCCGATGGGCGACTATTCGGCAGATACGCAGTATTTT.

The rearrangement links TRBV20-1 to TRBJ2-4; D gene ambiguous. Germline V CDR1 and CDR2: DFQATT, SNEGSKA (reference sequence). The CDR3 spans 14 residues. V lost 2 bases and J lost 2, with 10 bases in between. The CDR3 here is CSARTPETKNIQYF. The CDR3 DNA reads TGCAGTGCTAGAACGCCGGAAACCAAAAACATTCAGTACTTC.

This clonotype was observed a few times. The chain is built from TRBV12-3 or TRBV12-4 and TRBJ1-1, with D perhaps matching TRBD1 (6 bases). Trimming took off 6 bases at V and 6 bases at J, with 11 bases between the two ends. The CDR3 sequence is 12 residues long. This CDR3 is CASSEGVAEAFF. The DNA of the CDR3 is TGTGCCAGCAGCGAGGGGGTGGCTGAAGCTTTCTTT.

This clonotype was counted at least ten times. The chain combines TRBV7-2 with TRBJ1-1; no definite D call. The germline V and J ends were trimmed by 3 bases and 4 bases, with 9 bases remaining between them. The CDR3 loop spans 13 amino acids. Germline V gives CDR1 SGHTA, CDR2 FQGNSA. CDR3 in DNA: TGTGCCAGCAGCTTTTCCATGGGCACTGAAGCTTTCTTT. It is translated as CASSFSMGTEAFF.

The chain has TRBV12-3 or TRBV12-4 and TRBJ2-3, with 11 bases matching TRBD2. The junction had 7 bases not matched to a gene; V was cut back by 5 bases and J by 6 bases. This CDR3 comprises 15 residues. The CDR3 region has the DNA TGTGCCAGCAGTCCTAGCGGGGGGAGCCCGGATACGCAGTATTTT. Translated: CASSPSGGSPDTQYF.

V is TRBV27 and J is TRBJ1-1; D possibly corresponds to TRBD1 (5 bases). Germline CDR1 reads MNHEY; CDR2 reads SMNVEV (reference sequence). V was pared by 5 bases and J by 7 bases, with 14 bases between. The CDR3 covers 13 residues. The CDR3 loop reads CASSLHSGIEAFF. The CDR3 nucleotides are TGTGCCAGCAGTCTACACTCAGGGATTGAAGCTTTCTTT.

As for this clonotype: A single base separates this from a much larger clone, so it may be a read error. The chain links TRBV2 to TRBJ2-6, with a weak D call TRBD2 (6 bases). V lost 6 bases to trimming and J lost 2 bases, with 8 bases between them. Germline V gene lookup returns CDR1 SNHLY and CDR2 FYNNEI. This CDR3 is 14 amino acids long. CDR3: CASSGGAGANVLTF. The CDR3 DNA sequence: TGTGCCAGCAGCGGGGGAGCTGGGGCCAACGTCCTGACTTTC.

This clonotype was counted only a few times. In nucleotides, the CDR3 is TGTGCCATCACCCGGAACACCGGGGAGCTGTTTTTT. Residues: CAITRNTGELFF. This chain uses TRBV10-3 with TRBJ2-2; D is uncertain. The length of the CDR3 is 12 residues. Germline CDR1 reads ENHRY; CDR2 reads SYGVKD. The V and J ends lost 7 bases and 1 base respectively, with 4 bases between them.

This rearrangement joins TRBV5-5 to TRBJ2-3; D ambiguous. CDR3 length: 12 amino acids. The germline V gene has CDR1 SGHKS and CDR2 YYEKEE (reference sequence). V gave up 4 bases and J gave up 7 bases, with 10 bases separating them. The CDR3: CASSPDLNTQYF. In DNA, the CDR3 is TGTGCCAGCAGCCCCGATTTGAATACGCAGTATTTT.

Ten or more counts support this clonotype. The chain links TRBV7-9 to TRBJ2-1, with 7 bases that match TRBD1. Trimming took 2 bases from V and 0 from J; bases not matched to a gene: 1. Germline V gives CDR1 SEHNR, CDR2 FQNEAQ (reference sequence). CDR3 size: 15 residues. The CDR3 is CASSLKGASYNEQFF. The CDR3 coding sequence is TGTGCCAGCAGCTTAAAGGGGGCCTCCTACAATGAGCAGTTCTTC.

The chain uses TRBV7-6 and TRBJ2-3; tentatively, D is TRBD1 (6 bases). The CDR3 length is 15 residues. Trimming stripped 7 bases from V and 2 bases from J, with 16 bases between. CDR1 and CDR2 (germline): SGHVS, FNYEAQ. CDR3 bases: TGTGCCAGCACCATCTTGTTGGGGGCCACAGATACGCAGTATTTT. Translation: CASTILLGATDTQYF.

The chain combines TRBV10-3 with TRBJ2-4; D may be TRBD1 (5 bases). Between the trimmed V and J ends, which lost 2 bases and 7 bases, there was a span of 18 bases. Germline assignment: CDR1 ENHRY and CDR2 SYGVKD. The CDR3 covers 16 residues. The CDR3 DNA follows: TGTGCCATCAGTGAGCGCCTTTTTCAGGGTACCAACATTCAGTACTTC. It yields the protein CAISERLFQGTNIQYF.